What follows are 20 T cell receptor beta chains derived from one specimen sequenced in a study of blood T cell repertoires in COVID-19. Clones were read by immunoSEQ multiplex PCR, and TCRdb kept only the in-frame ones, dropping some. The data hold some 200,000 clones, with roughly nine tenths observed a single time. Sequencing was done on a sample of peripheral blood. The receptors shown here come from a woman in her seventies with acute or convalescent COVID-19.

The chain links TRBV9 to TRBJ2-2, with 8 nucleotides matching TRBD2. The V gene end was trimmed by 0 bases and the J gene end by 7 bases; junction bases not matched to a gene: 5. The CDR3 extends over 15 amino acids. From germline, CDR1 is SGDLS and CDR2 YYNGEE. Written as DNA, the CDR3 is TGTGCCAGCAGCGTAGCCGGGAGGGCCGTCGGGGAGCTGTTTTTT. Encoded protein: CASSVAGRAVGELFF.

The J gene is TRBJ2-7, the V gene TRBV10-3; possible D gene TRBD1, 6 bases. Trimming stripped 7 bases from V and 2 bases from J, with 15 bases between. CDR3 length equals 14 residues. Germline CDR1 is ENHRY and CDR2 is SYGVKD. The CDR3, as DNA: TGTGCCATCACCCCAGGGGCCCGGGCCTACGAGCAGTACTTC. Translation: CAITPGARAYEQYF.

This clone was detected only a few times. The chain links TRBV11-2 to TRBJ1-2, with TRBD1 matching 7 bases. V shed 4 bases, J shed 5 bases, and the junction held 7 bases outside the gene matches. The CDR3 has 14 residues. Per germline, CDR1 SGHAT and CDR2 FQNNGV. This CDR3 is CASSYTGQAYGYTF. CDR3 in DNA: TGTGCCAGCAGCTACACTGGACAGGCTTATGGCTACACCTTC.

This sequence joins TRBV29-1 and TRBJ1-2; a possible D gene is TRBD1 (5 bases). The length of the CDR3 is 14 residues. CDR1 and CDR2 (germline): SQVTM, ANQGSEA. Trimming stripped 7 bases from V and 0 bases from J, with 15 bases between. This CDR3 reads CSAKRLTANYGYTF. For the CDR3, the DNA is TGCAGCGCCAAGCGATTGACAGCTAACTATGGCTACACCTTC. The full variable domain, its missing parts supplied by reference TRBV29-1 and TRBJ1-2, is SAVISQKPSRDICQRGTSLTIQCQVDSQVTMMFWYRQQPGQSLTLIATANQGSEATYESGFVIDKFPISRPNLTFSTLTVSNMSPEDSSIYLCSAKRLTANYGYTFGSGTRLTVV.

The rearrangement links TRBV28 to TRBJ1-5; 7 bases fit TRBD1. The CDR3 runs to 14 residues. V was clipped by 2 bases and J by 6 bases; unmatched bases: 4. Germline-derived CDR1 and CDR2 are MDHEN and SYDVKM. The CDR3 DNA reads TGTGCCAGCAGTTTAACGACAGGGCGTCAGCCCCAGCATTTT. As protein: CASSLTTGRQPQHF.

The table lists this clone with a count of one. The CDR3 nucleotides read TGCGCCAGCAGCAAGGAGACAGGGTCGTACAATGAGCAGTTCTTC. It specifies CASSKETGSYNEQFF. This chain uses TRBV5-1 with TRBJ2-1; 7 bases are a match to TRBD1. J was trimmed by 4 bases and V by 4 bases; bases with no gene match: 8. CDR3 length equals 15 residues. Per the germline V gene, CDR1 is SGHRS and CDR2 is YFSETQ.

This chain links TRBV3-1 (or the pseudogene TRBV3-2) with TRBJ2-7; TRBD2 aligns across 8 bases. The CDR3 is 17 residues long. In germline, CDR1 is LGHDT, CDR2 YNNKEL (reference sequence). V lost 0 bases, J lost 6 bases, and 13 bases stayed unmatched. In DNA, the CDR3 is TGTGCCAGCAGCCAAGAGGCCCGGGTGGCGGGAGGTTTCGAGCAGTACTTC. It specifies CASSQEARVAGGFEQYF.

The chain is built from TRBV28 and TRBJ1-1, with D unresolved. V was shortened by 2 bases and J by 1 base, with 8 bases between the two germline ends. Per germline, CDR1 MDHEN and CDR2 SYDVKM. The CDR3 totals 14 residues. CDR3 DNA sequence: TGTGCCAGCAGTTTAGAGCCTGCGAACACTGAAGCTTTCTTT. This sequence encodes CASSLEPANTEAFF. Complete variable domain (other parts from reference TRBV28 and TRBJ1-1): DVKVTQSSRYLVKRTGEKVFLECVQDMDHENMFWYRQDPGLGLRLIYFSYDVKMKEKGDIPEGYSVSREKKERFSLILESASTNQTSMYLCASSLEPANTEAFFGQGTRLTVV.

CDR3 nucleotides: TGTGCCACCAGTGATGCGTCTAAAGCCTCCTACAATGAGCAGTTCTTC. Translating gives CATSDASKASYNEQFF. The gene calls are TRBV24-1 and TRBJ2-1; no definite D call. The CDR3 extends over 16 amino acids. CDR1 KGHDR and CDR2 SFDVKD come from the germline V gene. The V and J ends lost 3 bases and 0 bases respectively, with 11 bases between them.

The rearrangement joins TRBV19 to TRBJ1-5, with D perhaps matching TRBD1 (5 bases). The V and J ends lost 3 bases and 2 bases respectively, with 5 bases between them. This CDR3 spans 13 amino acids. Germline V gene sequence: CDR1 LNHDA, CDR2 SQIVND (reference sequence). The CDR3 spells CASSIRGNQPQHF. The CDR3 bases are TGTGCCAGTAGTATCAGGGGCAATCAGCCCCAGCATTTT.

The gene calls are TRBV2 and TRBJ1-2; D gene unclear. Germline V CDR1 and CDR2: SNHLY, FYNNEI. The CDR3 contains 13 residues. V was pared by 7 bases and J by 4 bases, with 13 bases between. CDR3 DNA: TGTGCCAGCAACCAAAGGGAGATCTATGGCTACACCTTC. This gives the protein CASNQREIYGYTF.

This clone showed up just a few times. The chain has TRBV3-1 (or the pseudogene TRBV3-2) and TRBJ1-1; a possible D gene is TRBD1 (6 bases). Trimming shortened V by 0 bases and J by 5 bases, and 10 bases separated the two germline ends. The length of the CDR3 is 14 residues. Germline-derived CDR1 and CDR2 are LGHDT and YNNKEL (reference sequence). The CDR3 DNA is TGTGCCAGCAGCCAAGAGGCAGGGGCGACTGAAGCTTTCTTT. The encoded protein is CASSQEAGATEAFF.

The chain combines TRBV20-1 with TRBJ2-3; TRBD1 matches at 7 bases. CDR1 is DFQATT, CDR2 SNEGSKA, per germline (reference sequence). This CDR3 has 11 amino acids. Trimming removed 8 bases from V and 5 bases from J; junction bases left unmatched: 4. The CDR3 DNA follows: TGCAGTCCAAACAGGGGAGATACGCAGTATTTT. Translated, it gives CSPNRGDTQYF.

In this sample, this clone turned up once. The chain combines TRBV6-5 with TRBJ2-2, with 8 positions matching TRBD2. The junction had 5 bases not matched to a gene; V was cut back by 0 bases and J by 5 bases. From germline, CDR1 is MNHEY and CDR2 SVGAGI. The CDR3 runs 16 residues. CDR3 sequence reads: CASSYSKAGETGELFF. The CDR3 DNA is TGTGCCAGCAGTTACTCGAAAGCGGGAGAGACCGGGGAGCTGTTTTTT.

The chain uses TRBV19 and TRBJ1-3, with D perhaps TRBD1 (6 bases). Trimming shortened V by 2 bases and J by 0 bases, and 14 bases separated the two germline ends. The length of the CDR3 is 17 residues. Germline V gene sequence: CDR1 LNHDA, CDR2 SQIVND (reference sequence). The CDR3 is CASSISLGATSGNTIYF. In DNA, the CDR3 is TGTGCCAGTAGTATAAGCCTGGGGGCAACCTCTGGAAACACCATATATTTT.

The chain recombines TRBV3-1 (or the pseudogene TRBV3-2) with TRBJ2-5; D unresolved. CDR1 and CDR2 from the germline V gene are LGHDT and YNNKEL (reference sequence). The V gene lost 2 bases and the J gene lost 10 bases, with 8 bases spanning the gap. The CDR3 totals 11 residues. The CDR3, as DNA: TGTGCCAGCAGCCAAAGCCTTGACCAGTACTTC. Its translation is CASSQSLDQYF.

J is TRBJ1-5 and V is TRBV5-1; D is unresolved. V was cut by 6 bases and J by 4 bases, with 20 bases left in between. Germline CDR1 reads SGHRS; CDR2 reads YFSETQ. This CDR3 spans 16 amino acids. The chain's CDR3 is CASILPPPWRNQPQHF. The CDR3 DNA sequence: TGCGCCAGCATCCTCCCCCCCCCTTGGAGAAATCAGCCCCAGCATTTT.

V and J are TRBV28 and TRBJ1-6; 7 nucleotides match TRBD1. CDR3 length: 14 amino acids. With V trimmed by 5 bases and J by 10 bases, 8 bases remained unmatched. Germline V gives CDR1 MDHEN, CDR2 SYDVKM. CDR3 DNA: TGTGCCAGCAGTCCGATGACAGGGTTCTCACCCCTCCACTTT. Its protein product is CASSPMTGFSPLHF.

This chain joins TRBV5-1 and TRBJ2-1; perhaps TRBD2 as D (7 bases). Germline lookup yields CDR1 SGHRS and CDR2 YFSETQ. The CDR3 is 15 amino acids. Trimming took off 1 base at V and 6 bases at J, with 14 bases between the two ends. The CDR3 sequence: CASSLLQRDTNEQFF. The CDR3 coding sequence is TGCGCCAGCAGCTTGCTCCAGCGGGACACCAATGAGCAGTTCTTC.

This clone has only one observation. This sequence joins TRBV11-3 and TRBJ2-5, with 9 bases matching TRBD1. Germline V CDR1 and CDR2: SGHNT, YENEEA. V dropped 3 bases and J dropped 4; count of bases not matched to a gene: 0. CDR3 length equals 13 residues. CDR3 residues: CASSLGQGETQYF. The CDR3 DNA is TGTGCCAGCAGCTTGGGACAGGGAGAGACCCAGTACTTC. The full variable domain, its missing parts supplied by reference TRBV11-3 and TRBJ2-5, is EAGVVQSPRYKIIEKKQPVAFWCNPISGHNTLYWYLQNLGQGPELLIRYENEEAVDDSQLPKDRFSAERLKGVDSTLKIQPAELGDSAVYLCASSLGQGETQYFGPGTRLLVL.